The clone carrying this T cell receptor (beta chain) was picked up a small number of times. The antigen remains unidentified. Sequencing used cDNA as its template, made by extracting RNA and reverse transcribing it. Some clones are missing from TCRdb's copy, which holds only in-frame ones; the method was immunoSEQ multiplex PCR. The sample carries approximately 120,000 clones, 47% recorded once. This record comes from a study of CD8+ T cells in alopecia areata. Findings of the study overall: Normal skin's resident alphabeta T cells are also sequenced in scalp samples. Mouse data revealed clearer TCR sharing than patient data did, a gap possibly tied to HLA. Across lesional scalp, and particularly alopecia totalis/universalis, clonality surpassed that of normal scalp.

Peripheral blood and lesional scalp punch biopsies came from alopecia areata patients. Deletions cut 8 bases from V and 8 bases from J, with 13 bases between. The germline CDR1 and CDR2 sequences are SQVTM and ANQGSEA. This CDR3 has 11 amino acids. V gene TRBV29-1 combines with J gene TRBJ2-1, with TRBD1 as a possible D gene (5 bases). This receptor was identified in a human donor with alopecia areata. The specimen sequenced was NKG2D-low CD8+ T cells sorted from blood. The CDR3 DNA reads TGCAGCAGCGATGTGGGGCATGAGCAGTTCTTC. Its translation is CSSDVGHEQFF.